The entry below describes one TCR beta chain. It lacks a known antigen. Base qualities are not provided; no much larger clone lies one nucleotide away. A single peripheral blood draw of around 0.11 L on average was collected from each donor into heparinised tubes. Using a panel that included CD45RO, CCR7, CD25, CD127, CD95 and CD27, naive, central memory, regulatory and stem cell-like memory CD4+ T cells were sorted on a BD FACSAria II. Purity was above 98% for every sorted population. PBMCs were isolated immediately by Lymphoprep density gradient centrifugation and stained directly without culture. So that batch effects would be minimized, each experiment stained and sorted samples in pairs, pairing one healthy donor with one patient. This specimen comes from a study of beta chain features in type 1 diabetes (dated by TCRdb to the late 2010s). With respect to the entire study: Patients and healthy donors did not differ in mean age, gender distribution, total cell number or subset yield. Across all samples, approximately 98,000,000 sorted cells were examined, and cell number per subset correlated strongly with RNA yield. The study compared TCRB repertoires of sorted circulating CD4+ T cell subsets between recently diagnosed type 1 diabetes patients and matched healthy donors. Regulatory and stem cell-like memory subsets were obtained from only 8 patients and about 8 healthy donors, while naive and central memory subsets were obtained from all 30 or so donors.

The entire isolated RNA was reverse transcribed using the High Capacity cDNA Reverse Transcription Kit, and thus expressed TCRB transcripts were sequenced. Deep immunoSEQ sequencing was performed on naive, central memory and regulatory T cell samples, with an average of around 3.4 million total reads per sample. After sorted cells were lysed in RLT buffer, RNA was extracted with DNase-treated RNeasy Micro or Mini kits, with the choice depending on cell number. To prevent cross-contamination, every cell subset was processed on its own, while patient and healthy donor samples were processed together. TCRB sequences were amplified from cDNA with the immunoSEQ multiplex PCR, producing 87-bp fragments spanning the CDR3 region. Sequencing of the amplicons was done on the Illumina HiSeq platform. The published analysis was carried out like this. PCR bias was computationally corrected using synthetic template baselines, reads within Hamming distance 2 were collapsed, and singletons that could not be merged were discarded. Reads were aligned against IMGT so that V, D and J genes, CDR3 length and insertions or deletions at six rearrangement sites could be assigned. Clonotype counts were normalized to sorted cell number within each subset before computing true diversity and Gini coefficients with the tcR R package. Repertoire sharing was quantified using the overlap coefficient calculated on TCRB nucleotide sequences. As a proxy for the pre-selection repertoire, out-of-frame TCRB sequences from naive cells were analyzed. Here the immuneACCESS table is served through TCRdb, limited to in-frame sequences with V and J called. Missing clones are a known gap in these copies; in checked studies unresolved V genes cover under half, and the rest lacks a known reason. The DNA was the basis for D and trimming; V, J and clone size are from that table. Here the sample has 900,000 or so clones; roughly 16% occur a single time. 0.023% of the sample belongs to the ten largest clones.

The junction carries 15 bases between V and J, which are trimmed by 3 bases and 7 bases respectively. The germline V gene supplies CDR1 SGHTA and CDR2 FQGNSA. Its CDR3 holds 14 amino acids, cysteine through phenylalanine. Left in the record is the CDR3 DNA by itself, 42 bases read in frame from the first base. Broader findings and caveats from the paper: At VDJ recombination sites, type 1 diabetes patients had fewer insertions and more deleted nucleotides, which implies abnormalities in thymic rearrangement. Sequencing cDNA rather than genomic DNA could over-represent highly expressing activated cells, although activation and CD3 levels did not differ between groups. In all four CD4+ subsets, TCRB CDR3 length was moderately but significantly shorter in type 1 diabetes patients. Naive, central memory and regulatory TCRB repertoires appeared to be more alike among patients than among healthy donors. Because the HLA sub-analyses included only small numbers of individuals, any influence of HLA type on TCRB rearrangement was left unresolved. PCR might favor shorter templates, but patient and control samples were amplified and corrected together, so any skew would affect both groups equally.

The receptor was derived from a woman aged 18-35 years in good health. The chain uses TRBV7-2 and TRBJ1-1; no confident D gene assignment can be made. Sample: naive CD4+ T cells from blood. The label giving this sample's cell subset or site can be read as: true naive CD4+ T cells. The CDR3 protein sequence reads: CASSFGSSPVEAFF. The sequenced DNA is TGTGCCAGCAGCTTCGGGTCGTCCCCCGTTGAAGCTTTCTTT. The entire variable domain, with the stretches around the CDR3 drawn from the reference TRBV7-2 and TRBJ1-1 proteins, is GAGVSQSPSNKVTEKGKDVELRCDPISGHTALYWYRQSLGQGLEFLIYFQGNSAPDKSGLPSDRFSAERTGGSVSTLTIQRTQQEDSAVYLCASSFGSSPVEAFFGQGTRLTVV.